These T cell receptor beta chains were read from a single sample in a study of blood T cell repertoires in COVID-19. The repertoire was sequenced with immunoSEQ multiplex PCR; TCRdb's copy has only in-frame clones and lacks some. Of about 69,000 clones in the sample, approximately 90% were seen once. Material: peripheral blood. The source of these receptors is a woman aged 18-29 years with acute or convalescent COVID-19. The CDR3 runs from the conserved cysteine through the conserved F or W. The D gene is left open where the match is weak. Size is omitted from some rows. Given values are once, few, many or a class for expanded clones.

.	TRBD1	TRBV29-1	TRBJ2-3	CSAQGAADTQYF	TGCAGCGCCCAGGGGGCGGCAGATACGCAGTATTTT
few	.	TRBV6-5	TRBJ1-1	CASSMNGQGSAFF	TGTGCCAGCAGTATGAATGGGCAGGGCTCAGCTTTCTTT
.	TRBD1	TRBV15	TRBJ1-1	CATSRDPWDRTPNTEAFF	TGTGCCACCAGCAGAGATCCCTGGGACAGGACACCTAACACTGAAGCTTTCTTT
.	.	TRBV4-1	TRBJ2-1	CASSRLGHLNEQFF	TGCGCCAGCAGCCGATTGGGACACCTCAATGAGCAGTTCTTC
.	TRBD2	TRBV7-2	TRBJ2-2	CASSLGVIVAGRTGELFF	TGTGCCAGCAGCTTAGGAGTAATAGTAGCGGGGCGGACCGGGGAGCTGTTTTTT
.	.	TRBV9	TRBJ2-3	CASSPMTYTDTQYF	TGTGCCAGCAGCCCCATGACTTATACAGATACGCAGTATTTT
.	.	TRBV20-1	TRBJ1-2	CSAREAYGYTF	TGCAGTGCTAGAGAGGCCTATGGCTACACCTTC
once	TRBD1	TRBV28	TRBJ1-2	CASSFPTGGRRNGYTF	TGTGCCAGCAGTTTCCCGACAGGGGGCAGACGAAATGGCTACACCTTC
.	TRBD1	TRBV2	TRBJ1-2	CASSAGQGAIGGYTF	TGTGCCAGCAGTGCGGGGCAGGGGGCTATAGGAGGCTACACCTTC
.	.	TRBV18	TRBJ1-1	CASSPQGLGTEAFF	TGTGCCAGCTCACCACAGGGGTTGGGCACTGAAGCTTTCTTT
.	TRBD1	TRBV5-5	TRBJ1-1	CASSSDGTGGAYTEAFF	TGTGCCAGCAGCTCCGATGGGACAGGGGGCGCGTACACTGAAGCTTTCTTT
.	TRBD1	TRBV4-3	TRBJ2-7	CASSLDRANEQYF	TGCGCCAGCAGCCTAGACAGGGCGAACGAGCAGTACTTC
.	TRBD1	TRBV9	TRBJ2-1	CASSRGTAGIYNEQFF	TGTGCCAGCAGCAGGGGGACAGCAGGAATCTACAATGAGCAGTTCTTC
once	TRBD1	TRBV6-1	TRBJ1-3	CASSEMRKRTGRSGNTIYF	TGTGCCAGCAGTGAGATGCGGAAAAGGACAGGACGCTCTGGAAACACCATATATTTT
few	.	TRBV5-1	TRBJ2-2	CASSLGRAFTGELFF	TGCGCCAGCAGCTTAGGCAGGGCGTTCACCGGGGAGCTGTTTTTT
.	.	TRBV28	TRBJ1-6	CASSLKTGWSSYNSPLHF	TGTGCCAGCAGTTTAAAGACAGGCTGGAGCTCCTATAATTCACCCCTCCACTTT
.	.	TRBV6-2/TRBV6-3	TRBJ2-3	CASSYREVDTQYF	TGTGCCAGCAGTTATAGGGAGGTAGATACGCAGTATTTT
.	.	TRBV7-9	TRBJ2-2	CASSGGGSLSGELFF	TGTGCCAGCAGCGGAGGAGGGAGTCTTTCCGGGGAGCTGTTTTTT
.	TRBD1	TRBV2	TRBJ1-6	CASSPTGGRSPLHF	TGTGCCAGCAGTCCGACAGGGGGGAGGTCACCCCTCCACTTT
.	TRBD2	TRBV3-1/TRBV3-2	TRBJ2-7	CASSHGTSGSISYEQYF	TGTGCCAGCAGCCACGGGACTAGCGGGAGTATCTCCTACGAGCAGTACTTC
.	.	TRBV13	TRBJ2-5	CASRDRLQETQYF	TGTGCCAGCAGGGACAGATTACAAGAGACCCAGTACTTC
.	.	TRBV2	TRBJ1-1	CASSEALADTEAFF	TGTGCCAGCAGTGAAGCGCTTGCGGACACTGAAGCTTTCTTT
.	TRBD1	TRBV5-1	TRBJ2-2	CASSLRGTGGTGELFF	TGCGCCAGCAGCCTGAGAGGGACAGGGGGCACCGGGGAGCTGTTTTTT
.	TRBD1	TRBV6-2/TRBV6-3	TRBJ1-3	CASSHPGQASSGNTIYF	TGTGCCAGCAGCCACCCGGGACAGGCAAGCTCTGGAAACACCATATATTTT
once	.	TRBV28	TRBJ1-1	CASISVNTEAFF	TGTGCCAGCATTTCAGTGAACACTGAAGCTTTCTTT
.	TRBD1	TRBV11-2	TRBJ2-7	CASSLAITRQGFYEQYF	TGTGCCAGCAGCTTAGCAATCACACGACAGGGTTTTTACGAGCAGTACTTC
.	.	TRBV2	TRBJ1-6	CASRPGVTLPLHF	TGTGCCAGCAGGCCGGGAGTCACTTTGCCCCTCCACTTT
.	.	TRBV18	TRBJ1-1	CASSPSRDTEAFF	TGTGCCAGCTCACCATCCCGGGACACTGAAGCTTTCTTT
few	.	TRBV12-3/TRBV12-4	TRBJ2-7	CASSNSYEQYF	TGTGCCAGCAGCAACTCCTACGAGCAGTACTTC
.	TRBD2	TRBV28	TRBJ2-3	CASSFGGGGASDTQYF	TGTGCCAGCAGTTTTGGTGGCGGGGGGGCCTCAGATACGCAGTATTTT
.	TRBD2	TRBV7-8	TRBJ2-1	CASSLGLAGGTYNEQFF	TGTGCCAGCAGCTTAGGCCTAGCGGGGGGGACCTACAATGAGCAGTTCTTC
.	.	TRBV5-4	TRBJ2-7	CASSLGGSVIEQYF	TGTGCCAGCAGCCTTGGGGGCAGCGTCATTGAGCAGTACTTC
.	TRBD2	TRBV5-1	TRBJ2-7	CASSLAPSGGYEQYF	TGCGCCAGCAGCTTGGCGCCGAGCGGGGGGTACGAGCAGTACTTC
.	TRBD1	TRBV2	TRBJ2-2	CASSGQGFYTGELFF	TGTGCCAGCAGCGGACAGGGGTTTTATACCGGGGAGCTGTTTTTT
.	TRBD2	TRBV6-2/TRBV6-3	TRBJ2-3	CASSARLAGVGVTQYF	TGTGCCAGCAGTGCCAGACTAGCGGGAGTAGGTGTGACGCAGTATTTT
.	TRBD2	TRBV27	TRBJ2-5	CASSHVRGGRETQYF	TGTGCCAGCAGTCACGTGCGGGGGGGCCGGGAGACCCAGTACTTC
.	TRBD1	TRBV2	TRBJ1-4	CASRPLTGNTEKLFF	TGTGCCAGCAGACCCCTGACAGGGAATACTGAAAAACTGTTTTTT
.	TRBD1	TRBV19	TRBJ1-1	CASSYRGMNTEAFF	TGTGCCAGCAGCTACAGGGGAATGAACACTGAAGCTTTCTTT
.	TRBD1	TRBV5-1	TRBJ2-4	CASRGQGDSKNIQYF	TGCGCCAGCAGGGGACAGGGGGACTCCAAAAACATTCAGTACTTC
.	.	TRBV7-2	TRBJ1-4	CASSPTGSSTNEKLFF	TGTGCCAGCAGCCCGACAGGATCTTCAACTAATGAAAAACTGTTTTTT
.	.	TRBV30	TRBJ2-7	CAWSADGHYEQYF	TGTGCCTGGAGCGCCGACGGACACTACGAGCAGTACTTC